The 2 T cell receptor beta chains below all came from one sample that was sequenced in a study of blood T cell repertoires in COVID-19. Sequenced by immunoSEQ multiplex PCR; TCRdb stores in-frame clones only, minus some. The table lists tens of thousands of clones, 75% to 90% of them singletons. Sequences were obtained from peripheral blood. The receptors stem from a middle-aged man with COVID-19, enrolled during active disease.

This clone was picked up one time. This chain joins TRBV28 and TRBJ1-5, with D perhaps matching TRBD1 (6 bases). V was trimmed by 3 bases and J by 2 bases, leaving 20 bases between them. CDR1 is MDHEN and CDR2 is SYDVKM in the germline V gene. This CDR3 spans 18 amino acids. Written as DNA, the CDR3 is TGTGCCAGCAGTTTCCCCTTGACCGGGACACGGGGCAATCAGCCCCAGCATTTT. Its translation: CASSFPLTGTRGNQPQHF.

This clone occurred a few times. Other DNA sequences from this sample encode an identical CDR3 as well. The chain recombines TRBV29-1 with TRBJ2-2, with D possibly TRBD2 on 5 matching bases. The germline gives CDR1 SQVTM, CDR2 ANQGSEA. The germline V and J ends were trimmed by 4 bases and 0 bases, with 12 bases remaining between them. This CDR3 is built from 15 residues. The CDR3 sequence: CSVADSDTNTGELFF. Written as DNA, the CDR3 is TGCAGCGTTGCGGATAGCGACACGAACACCGGGGAGCTGTTTTTT.